This TCR beta chain was observed in a study of radiotherapy plus CTLA-4 blockade in lung cancer. This clone was observed once. Libraries were prepared by immunoSEQ multiplex PCR; TCRdb keeps only in-frame clonotypes and omits some of them. The sample holds 65,000 to 85,000 clones, roughly 69% seen once. Germline trimming cut 7 bases from V and 7 bases from J; bases unmatched to any gene: 9. The CDR3 has 13 residues. Germline CDR1 is SQVTM and CDR2 is ANQGSEA. The TCR originated in a human donor with non-small cell lung cancer whose response to radiotherapy plus ipilimumab could not be evaluated. This specimen consisted of peripheral blood, obtained from a patient treated with radiotherapy plus ipilimumab. This chain links TRBV29-1 with TRBJ2-7; 11 nucleotides match TRBD1. CDR3 sequence: CSGGDRGGLEQYF. Written as DNA, the CDR3 is TGCAGCGGAGGGGACAGGGGGGGTTTGGAGCAGTACTTC.